This TCR beta chain appears in the sequencing data of a study of T cell repertoires in cytomegalovirus infection. Background on the study: The authors relied on CMV epitopes, both recently identified HLA-C-restricted and well-studied HLA-B-restricted. From public TCR beta signatures came an indication of both CMV infection and matching HLA type. General study points: Accumulated public TCR beta family frequency recognized individuals carrying CMV together with the relevant HLA.

The CDR3 has 14 amino acids. Trimming left V 1 base short and J 1 base short, with 7 bases between. TCRdb passed the reads through MiXCR, listing each CDR3 protein once. Counted here are over 55,000 distinct CDR3 sequences, about 19% occurring once; the ten biggest clones make up 73%. This clonotype was seen more than once but under ten times. Its antigen remains unidentified. A much larger clone lies a single base off, so this may be a read error. The sequence derives from a human donor in good health (CMV status not recorded). Some clones in this sample may be carry-over from other donors' samples. This specimen was CD8+ T cells from cultured PBMCs, taken from culture after CMV antigen stimulation. The rearrangement links TRBV12-3 or TRBV12-4 to TRBJ1-1; no firm D call. The CDR3, as DNA: TGTGCCAGCAGTTTAGGTCAGGCGAACACTGAAGCTTTCTTT. Its translation: CASSLGQANTEAFF.